The T cell receptor beta chain described here comes from a study of blood T cell repertoires in COVID-19. The data were produced by immunoSEQ multiplex PCR, yet TCRdb's version contains in-frame clones alone and is incomplete. Among some 340,000 clones listed, over 90% were seen once. V shed 4 bases and J shed 6 bases, with 19 bases lying between them. The CDR3 loop spans 16 amino acids. CDR1 and CDR2 (germline): MNHEY, SVGAGI. The rearrangement uses TRBV6-5 and TRBJ2-1, with D perhaps TRBD2 (7 bases). Sequenced: PBMCs or T cells enriched from blood (not recorded which). This TCR derives from a woman aged 25 to 39 who had been exposed to COVID-19. The CDR3 DNA follows: TGTGCCAGCAGTTTGGGAGGGGGGCCTGTAGGCAATGAGCAGTTCTTC. This translates into CASSLGGGPVGNEQFF.